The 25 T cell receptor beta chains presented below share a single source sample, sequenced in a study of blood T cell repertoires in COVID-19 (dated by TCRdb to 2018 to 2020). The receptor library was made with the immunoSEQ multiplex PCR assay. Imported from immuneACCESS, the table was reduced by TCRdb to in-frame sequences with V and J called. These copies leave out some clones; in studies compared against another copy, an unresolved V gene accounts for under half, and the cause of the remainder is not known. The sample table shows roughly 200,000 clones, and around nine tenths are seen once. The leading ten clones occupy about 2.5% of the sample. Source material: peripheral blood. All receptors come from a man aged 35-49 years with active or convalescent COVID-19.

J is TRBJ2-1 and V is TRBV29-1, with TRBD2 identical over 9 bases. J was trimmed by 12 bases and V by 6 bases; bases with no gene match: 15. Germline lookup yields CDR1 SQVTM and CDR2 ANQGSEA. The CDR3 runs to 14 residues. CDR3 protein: CSVLGLAGTFWQFF. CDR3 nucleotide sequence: TGCAGCGTCCTTGGGCTAGCGGGGACTTTTTGGCAGTTCTTC.

The CDR3 nucleotides are TGCGCCAGCAGTGACCCAGACAGTGGAGCTTTCTTT. Translated, it gives CASSDPDSGAFF. The rearrangement joins TRBV10-1 to TRBJ1-1; maybe TRBD1 (5 bases). Deletions cut 3 bases from V and 10 bases from J, with 12 bases between. This CDR3 has 12 residues. Germline lookup yields CDR1 WNHNN and CDR2 SYGVQD (reference sequence).

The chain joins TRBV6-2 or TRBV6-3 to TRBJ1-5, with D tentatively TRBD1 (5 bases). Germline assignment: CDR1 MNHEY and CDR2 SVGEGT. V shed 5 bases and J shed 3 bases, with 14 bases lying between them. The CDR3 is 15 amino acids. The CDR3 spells CASSPGKKDNQPQHF. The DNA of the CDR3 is TGTGCCAGCAGTCCAGGGAAGAAGGACAATCAGCCCCAGCATTTT.

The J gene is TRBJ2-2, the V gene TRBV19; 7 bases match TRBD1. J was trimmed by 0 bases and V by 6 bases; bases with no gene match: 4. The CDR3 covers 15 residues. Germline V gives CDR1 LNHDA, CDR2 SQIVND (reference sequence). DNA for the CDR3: TGTGCCAGTAGACCAGGGACAGCGAACACCGGGGAGCTGTTTTTT. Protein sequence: CASRPGTANTGELFF.

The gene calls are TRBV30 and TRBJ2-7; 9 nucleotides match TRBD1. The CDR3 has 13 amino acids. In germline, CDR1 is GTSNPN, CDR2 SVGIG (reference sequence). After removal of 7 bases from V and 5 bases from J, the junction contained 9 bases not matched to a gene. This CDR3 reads CASSGTGNNEQYF. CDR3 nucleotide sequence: TGTGCCTCCTCCGGGACAGGGAACAACGAGCAGTACTTC.

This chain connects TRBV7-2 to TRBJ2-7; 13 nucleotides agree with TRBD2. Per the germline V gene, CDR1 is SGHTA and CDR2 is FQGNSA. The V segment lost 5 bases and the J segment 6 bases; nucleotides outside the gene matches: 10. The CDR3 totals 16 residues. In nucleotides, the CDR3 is TGTGCCAGCAGCCCCCACCTCGGACTAGCGGGGGCCGAGCAGTACTTC. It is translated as CASSPHLGLAGAEQYF.

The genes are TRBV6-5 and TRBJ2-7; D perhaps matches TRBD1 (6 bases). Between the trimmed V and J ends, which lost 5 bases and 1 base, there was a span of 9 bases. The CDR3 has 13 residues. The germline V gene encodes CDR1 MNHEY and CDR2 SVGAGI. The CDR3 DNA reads TGTGCCAGCAGTCTCAGGGGATCCTACGAGCAGTACTTC. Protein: CASSLRGSYEQYF.

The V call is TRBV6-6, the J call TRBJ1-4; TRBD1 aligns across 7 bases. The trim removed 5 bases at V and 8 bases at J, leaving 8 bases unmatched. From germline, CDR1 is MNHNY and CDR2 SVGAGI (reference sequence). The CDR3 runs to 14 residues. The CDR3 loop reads CASSIDREEEKLFF. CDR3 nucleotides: TGTGCCAGCAGTATAGACAGGGAGGAGGAAAAACTGTTTTTT.

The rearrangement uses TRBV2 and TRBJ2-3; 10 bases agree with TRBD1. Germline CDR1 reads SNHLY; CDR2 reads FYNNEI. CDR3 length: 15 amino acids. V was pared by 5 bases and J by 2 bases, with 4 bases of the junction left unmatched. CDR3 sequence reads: CASSRQGAATDTQYF. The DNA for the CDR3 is TGTGCCAGCAGTCGACAGGGGGCTGCCACAGATACGCAGTATTTT.

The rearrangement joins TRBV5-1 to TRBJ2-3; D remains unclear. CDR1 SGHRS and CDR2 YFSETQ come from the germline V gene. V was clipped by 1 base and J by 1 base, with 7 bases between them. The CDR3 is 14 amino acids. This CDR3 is CASSLFQGTDTQYF. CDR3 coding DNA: TGCGCCAGCAGCTTGTTTCAGGGCACAGATACGCAGTATTTT.

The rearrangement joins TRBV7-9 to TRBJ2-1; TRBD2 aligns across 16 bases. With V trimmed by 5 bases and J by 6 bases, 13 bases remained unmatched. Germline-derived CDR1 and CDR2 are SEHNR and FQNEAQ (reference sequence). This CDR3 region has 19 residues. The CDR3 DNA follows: TGTGCCAGCAGCGTGACCGGGACTAGCGGGGGGGTTGCTCTCAATGAGCAGTTCTTC. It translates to CASSVTGTSGGVALNEQFF.

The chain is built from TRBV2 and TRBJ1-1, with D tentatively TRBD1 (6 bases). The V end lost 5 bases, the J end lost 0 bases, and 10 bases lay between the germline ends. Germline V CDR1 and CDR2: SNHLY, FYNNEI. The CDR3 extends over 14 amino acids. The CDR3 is CASSRDIMNTEAFF. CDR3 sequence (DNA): TGTGCCAGCAGTCGGGACATAATGAACACTGAAGCTTTCTTT.

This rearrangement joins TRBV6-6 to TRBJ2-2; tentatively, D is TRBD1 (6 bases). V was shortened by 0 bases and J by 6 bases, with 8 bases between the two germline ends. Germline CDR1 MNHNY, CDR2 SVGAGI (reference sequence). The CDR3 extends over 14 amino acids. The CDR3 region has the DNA TGTGCCAGCAGTTACTCCAGGGGCTCCGGGGAGCTGTTTTTT. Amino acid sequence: CASSYSRGSGELFF.

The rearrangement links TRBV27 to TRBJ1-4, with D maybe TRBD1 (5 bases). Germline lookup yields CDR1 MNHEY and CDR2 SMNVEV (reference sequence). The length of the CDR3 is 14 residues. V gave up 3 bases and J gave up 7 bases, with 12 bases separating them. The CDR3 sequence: CASSFWQGSEKLFF. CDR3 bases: TGTGCCAGCAGTTTTTGGCAGGGTAGTGAAAAACTGTTTTTT.

CDR3 sequence: CASSPRLAGGEETQYF. In DNA, the CDR3 is TGTGCCAGCAGCCCACGACTAGCGGGGGGGGAAGAGACCCAGTACTTC. J is TRBJ2-5 and V is TRBV7-9, with 14 nucleotides matching TRBD2. The CDR3 totals 16 residues. CDR1 SEHNR and CDR2 FQNEAQ come from the germline V gene (reference sequence). The J segment lost 3 bases and the V segment lost 5 bases, leaving 5 bases of the junction unmatched.

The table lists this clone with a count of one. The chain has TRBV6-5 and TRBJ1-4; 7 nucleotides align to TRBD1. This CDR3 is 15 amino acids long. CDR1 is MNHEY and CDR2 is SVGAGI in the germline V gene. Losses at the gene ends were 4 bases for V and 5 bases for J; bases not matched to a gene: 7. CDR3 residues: CASSSDRPFNEKLFF. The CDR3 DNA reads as TGTGCCAGCAGTTCGGACAGGCCCTTCAATGAAAAACTGTTTTTT.

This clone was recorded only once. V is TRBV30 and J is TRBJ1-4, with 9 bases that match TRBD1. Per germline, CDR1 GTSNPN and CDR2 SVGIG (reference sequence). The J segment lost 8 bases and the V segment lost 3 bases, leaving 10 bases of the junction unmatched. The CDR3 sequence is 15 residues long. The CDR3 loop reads CAWRRPGTGKEKLFF. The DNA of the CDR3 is TGTGCCTGGAGACGCCCAGGGACAGGGAAAGAAAAACTGTTTTTT.

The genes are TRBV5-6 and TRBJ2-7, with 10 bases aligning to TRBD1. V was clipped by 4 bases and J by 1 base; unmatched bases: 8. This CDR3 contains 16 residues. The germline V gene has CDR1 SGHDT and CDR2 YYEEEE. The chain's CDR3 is CASSETGTGASYEQYF. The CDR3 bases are TGTGCCAGCAGCGAAACGGGGACAGGGGCTTCCTACGAGCAGTACTTC. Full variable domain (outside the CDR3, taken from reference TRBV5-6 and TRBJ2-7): DAGVTQSPTHLIKTRGQQVTLRCSPKSGHDTVSWYQQALGQGPQFIFQYYEEEERQRGNFPDRFSGHQFPNYSSELNVNALLLGDSALYLCASSETGTGASYEQYFGPGTRLTVT.

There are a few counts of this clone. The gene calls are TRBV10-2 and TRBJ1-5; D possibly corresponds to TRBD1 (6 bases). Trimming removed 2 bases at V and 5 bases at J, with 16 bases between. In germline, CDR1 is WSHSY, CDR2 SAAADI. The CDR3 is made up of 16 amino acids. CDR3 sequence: CASSEGIQGLDQPQHF. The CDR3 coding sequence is TGCGCCAGCAGTGAGGGTATACAGGGTCTAGATCAGCCCCAGCATTTT.

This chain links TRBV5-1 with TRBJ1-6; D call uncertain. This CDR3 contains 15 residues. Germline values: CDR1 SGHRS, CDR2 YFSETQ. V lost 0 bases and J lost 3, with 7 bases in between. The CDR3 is CASSLAEDYNSPLHF. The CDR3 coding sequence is TGCGCCAGCAGCTTGGCCGAGGACTATAATTCACCCCTCCACTTT.

CDR3 coding DNA: TGTGCCACCAGTGACCACCGGACAGGTAGCAATCAGCCCCAGCATTTT. Translation gives CATSDHRTGSNQPQHF. V and J are TRBV24-1 and TRBJ1-5, with 7 bases fitting TRBD1. Germline loops: CDR1 KGHDR, CDR2 SFDVKD. V dropped 4 bases and J dropped 0; count of bases not matched to a gene: 5. The CDR3 extends over 16 amino acids.

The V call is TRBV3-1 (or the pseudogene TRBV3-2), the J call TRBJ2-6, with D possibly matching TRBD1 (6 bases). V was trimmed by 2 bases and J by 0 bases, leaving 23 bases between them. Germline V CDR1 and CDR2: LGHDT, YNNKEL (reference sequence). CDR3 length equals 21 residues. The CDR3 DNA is TGTGCCAGCAGCCAAAATATTGGAACCGGGACAAGCCTCTCTGGGGCCAACGTCCTGACTTTC. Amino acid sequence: CASSQNIGTGTSLSGANVLTF.

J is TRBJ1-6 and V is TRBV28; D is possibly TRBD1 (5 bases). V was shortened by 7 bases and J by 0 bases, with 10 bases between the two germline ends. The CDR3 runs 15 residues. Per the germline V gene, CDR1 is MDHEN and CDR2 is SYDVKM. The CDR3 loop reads CASIFDSSYNSPLHF. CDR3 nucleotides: TGTGCCAGCATCTTCGACAGCTCCTATAATTCACCCCTCCACTTT.

The CDR3 nucleotides are TGTGCCAGCAGTTGGACAGGGGATGAAAAACTGTTTTTT. This encodes CASSWTGDEKLFF. The rearrangement uses TRBV2 and TRBJ1-4; TRBD1 aligns across 9 bases. The germline V gene encodes CDR1 SNHLY and CDR2 FYNNEI. The CDR3 has 13 residues. V was clipped by 5 bases and J by 6 bases; unmatched bases: 1.

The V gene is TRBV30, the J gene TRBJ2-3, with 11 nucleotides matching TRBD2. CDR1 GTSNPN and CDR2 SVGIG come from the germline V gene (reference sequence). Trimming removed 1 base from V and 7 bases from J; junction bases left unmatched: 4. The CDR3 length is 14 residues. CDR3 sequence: CAWSGSGGANTQYF. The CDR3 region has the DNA TGTGCCTGGAGTGGTAGCGGGGGGGCAAATACGCAGTATTTT.